This T cell receptor (beta chain) derives from a study of blood T cells in healthy people across ages. Study-wide results and limits: Estimated diversity that came from one million T cells was considered an underestimate. Per million T cells, the diversity of TCR beta decreased roughly linearly as age advanced.

For the second PCR, which ran for about 7 to 12 cycles, a sample-barcoded 5' primer and a J-beta primer mix were used. A 12-random-nucleotide template-switch adaptor tagged each cDNA molecule. TCRdb independently ran MiXCR on the 5' RACE reads; one entry per CDR3 protein. This sample has around 780,000 distinct CDR3 sequences, with roughly 50% found just once. In regard to this clonotype: What it binds is unknown.

Germline assignment: CDR1 LGHNA and CDR2 YSLEER. The junction had 6 bases not matched to a gene; V was cut back by 0 bases and J by 3 bases. CDR3 length: 17 amino acids. The clonotype originates from a man aged 35-49 years in good health. This sequence joins TRBV4-3 and TRBJ2-1; 9 bases are shared with TRBD2. The sequencing sample was made of blood. CDR3 nucleotides: TGCGCCAGCAGCCAAGATAGTTCGACTAGCGGCTACAATGAGCAGTTCTTC. Its translation is CASSQDSSTSGYNEQFF.